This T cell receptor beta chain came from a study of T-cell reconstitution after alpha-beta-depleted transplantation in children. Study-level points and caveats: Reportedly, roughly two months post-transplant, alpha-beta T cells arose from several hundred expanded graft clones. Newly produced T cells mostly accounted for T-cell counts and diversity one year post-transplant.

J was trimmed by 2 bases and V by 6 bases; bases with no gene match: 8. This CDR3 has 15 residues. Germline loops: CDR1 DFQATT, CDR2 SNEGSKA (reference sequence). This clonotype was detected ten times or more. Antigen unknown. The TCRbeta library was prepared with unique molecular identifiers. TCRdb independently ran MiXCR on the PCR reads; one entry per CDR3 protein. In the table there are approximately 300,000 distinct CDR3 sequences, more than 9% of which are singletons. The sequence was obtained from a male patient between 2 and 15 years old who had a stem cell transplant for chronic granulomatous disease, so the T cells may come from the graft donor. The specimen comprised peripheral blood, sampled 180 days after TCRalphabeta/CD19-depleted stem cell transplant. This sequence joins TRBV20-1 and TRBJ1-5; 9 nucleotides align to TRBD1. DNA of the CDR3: TGCAGTGCAGAACGGACAGGGGCGGGCAATCAGCCCCAGCATTTT. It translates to CSAERTGAGNQPQHF.